This TCR beta chain was documented in a study of blood T cell repertoires in COVID-19. Study summary: Sites across the United States, Italy and Spain contributed samples from acute and convalescent COVID-19. In each case, the material was cDNA or gDNA derived from T cells, B-cell-depleted T cells, or PBMCs.

This CDR3 region has 14 residues. The V gene lost 4 bases and the J gene lost 2 bases, with 12 bases spanning the gap. Germline V gene sequence: CDR1 SGHRS, CDR2 YFSETQ. Authors' analysis steps: For nucleated cells, counts were estimated from reference gene primer amplification. Sequencing used immunoSEQ multiplex PCR; TCRdb keeps in-frame clones, though not all of them. V, J and clone size are taken as reported in that table, and D and trimming were inferred from the DNA itself. The sample holds fewer than 250,000 clones, 83% seen once. The chain uses TRBV5-1 and TRBJ1-1; tentative D call: TRBD1 (5 bases). The clonotype originates from a woman aged 45-65 years with acute or convalescent COVID-19. Material for sequencing was peripheral blood. The CDR3 protein is CASSPGGPNTEAFF. For the CDR3, the DNA is TGCGCCAGCAGCCCCGGGGGACCTAACACTGAAGCTTTCTTT.